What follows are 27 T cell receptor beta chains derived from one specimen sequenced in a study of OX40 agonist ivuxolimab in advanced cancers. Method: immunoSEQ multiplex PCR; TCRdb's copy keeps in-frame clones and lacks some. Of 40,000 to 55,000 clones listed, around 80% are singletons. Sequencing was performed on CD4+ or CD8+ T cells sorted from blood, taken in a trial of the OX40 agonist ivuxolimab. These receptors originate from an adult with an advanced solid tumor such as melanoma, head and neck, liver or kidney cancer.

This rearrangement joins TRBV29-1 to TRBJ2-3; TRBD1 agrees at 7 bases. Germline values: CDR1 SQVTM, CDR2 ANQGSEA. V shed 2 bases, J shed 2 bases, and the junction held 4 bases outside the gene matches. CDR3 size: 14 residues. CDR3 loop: CSVERDSNTDTQYF. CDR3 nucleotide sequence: TGCAGCGTTGAACGGGACAGTAACACAGATACGCAGTATTTT.

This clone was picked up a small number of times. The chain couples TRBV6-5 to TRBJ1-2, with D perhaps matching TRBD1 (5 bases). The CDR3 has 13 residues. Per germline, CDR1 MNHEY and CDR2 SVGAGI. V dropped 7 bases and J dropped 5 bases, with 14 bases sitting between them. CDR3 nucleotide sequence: TGTGCCAGCACCAAGGGGTTTGGGTATGGCTACACCTTC. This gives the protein CASTKGFGYGYTF.

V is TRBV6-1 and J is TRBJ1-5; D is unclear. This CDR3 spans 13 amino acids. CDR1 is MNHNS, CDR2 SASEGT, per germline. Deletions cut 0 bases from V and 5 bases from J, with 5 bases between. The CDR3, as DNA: TGTGCCAGCAGTGAAGCCCCTGATCAGCCCCAGCATTTT. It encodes CASSEAPDQPQHF.

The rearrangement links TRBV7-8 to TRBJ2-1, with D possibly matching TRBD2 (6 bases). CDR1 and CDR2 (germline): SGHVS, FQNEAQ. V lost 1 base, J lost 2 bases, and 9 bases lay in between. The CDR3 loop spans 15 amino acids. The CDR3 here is CASSLGRGAYNEQFF. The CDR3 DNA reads TGTGCCAGCAGCTTAGGGCGCGGGGCCTACAATGAGCAGTTCTTC.

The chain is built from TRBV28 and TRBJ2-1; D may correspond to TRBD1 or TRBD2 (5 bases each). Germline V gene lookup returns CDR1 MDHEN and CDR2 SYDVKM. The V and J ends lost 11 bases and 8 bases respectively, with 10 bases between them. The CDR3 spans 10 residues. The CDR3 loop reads CAHGGYEQFF. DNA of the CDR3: TGTGCCCATGGGGGATATGAGCAGTTCTTC.

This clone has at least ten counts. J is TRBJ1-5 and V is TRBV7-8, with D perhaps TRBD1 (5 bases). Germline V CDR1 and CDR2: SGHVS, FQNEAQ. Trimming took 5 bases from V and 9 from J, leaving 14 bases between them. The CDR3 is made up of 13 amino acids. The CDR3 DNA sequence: TGTGCCAGCAGCACGGCAGGGTCTGGGCCCCAGCATTTT. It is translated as CASSTAGSGPQHF.

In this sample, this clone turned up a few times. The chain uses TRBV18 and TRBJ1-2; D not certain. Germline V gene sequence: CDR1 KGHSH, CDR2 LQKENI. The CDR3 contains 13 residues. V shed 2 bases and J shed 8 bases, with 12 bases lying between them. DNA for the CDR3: TGTGCCAGCTCACCAGACAACATAAGGGGCTACACCTTC. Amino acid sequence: CASSPDNIRGYTF.

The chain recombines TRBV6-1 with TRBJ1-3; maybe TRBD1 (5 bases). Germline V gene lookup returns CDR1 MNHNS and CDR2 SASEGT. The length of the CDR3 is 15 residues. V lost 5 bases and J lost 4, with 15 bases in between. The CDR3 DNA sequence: TGTGCCAGCAGTTCCGGGGGAACGATCGGAAACACCATATATTTT. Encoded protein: CASSSGGTIGNTIYF.

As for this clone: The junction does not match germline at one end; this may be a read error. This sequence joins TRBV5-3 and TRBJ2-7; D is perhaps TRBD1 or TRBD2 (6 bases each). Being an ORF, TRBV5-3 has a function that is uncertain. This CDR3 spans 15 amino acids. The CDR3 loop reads CASSLEGTTAYEQYF. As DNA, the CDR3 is TGTGCCAGCAGCTTGGAGGGGACAACCGCCTACGAGCAGTACTTC.

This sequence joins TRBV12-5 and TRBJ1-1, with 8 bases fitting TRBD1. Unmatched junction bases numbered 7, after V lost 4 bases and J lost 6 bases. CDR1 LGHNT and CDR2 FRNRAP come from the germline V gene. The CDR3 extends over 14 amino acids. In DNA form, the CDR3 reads TGTGCTAGTGGTTCGCATGACAGGGGCGCTGAAGCTTTCTTT. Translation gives CASGSHDRGAEAFF.

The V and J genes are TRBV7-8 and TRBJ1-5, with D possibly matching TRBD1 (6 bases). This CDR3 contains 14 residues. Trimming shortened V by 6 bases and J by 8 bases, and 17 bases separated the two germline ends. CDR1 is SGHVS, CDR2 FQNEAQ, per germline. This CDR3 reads CASRPERGLEPQHF. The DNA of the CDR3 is TGTGCCAGCAGGCCCGAACGGGGGCTGGAGCCCCAGCATTTT.

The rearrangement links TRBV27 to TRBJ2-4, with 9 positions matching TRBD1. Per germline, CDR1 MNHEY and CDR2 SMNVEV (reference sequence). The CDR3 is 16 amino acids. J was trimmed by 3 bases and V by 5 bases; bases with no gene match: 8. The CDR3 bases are TGTGCCAGCAGTCCCGGGACAGGGAAGGGCAAAAACATTCAGTACTTC. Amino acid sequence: CASSPGTGKGKNIQYF.

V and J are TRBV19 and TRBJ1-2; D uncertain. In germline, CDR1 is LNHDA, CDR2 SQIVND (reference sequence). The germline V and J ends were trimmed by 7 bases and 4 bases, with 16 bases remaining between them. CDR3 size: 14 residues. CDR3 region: CASTDTALIYGYTF. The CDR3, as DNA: TGTGCCAGTACCGACACAGCGCTGATCTATGGCTACACCTTC.

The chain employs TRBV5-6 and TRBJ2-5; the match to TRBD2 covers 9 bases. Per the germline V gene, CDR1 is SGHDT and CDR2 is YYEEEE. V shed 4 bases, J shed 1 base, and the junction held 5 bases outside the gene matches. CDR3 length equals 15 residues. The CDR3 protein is CASSQPTSGQETQYF. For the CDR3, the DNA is TGTGCCAGCAGCCAACCGACTAGCGGCCAAGAGACCCAGTACTTC.

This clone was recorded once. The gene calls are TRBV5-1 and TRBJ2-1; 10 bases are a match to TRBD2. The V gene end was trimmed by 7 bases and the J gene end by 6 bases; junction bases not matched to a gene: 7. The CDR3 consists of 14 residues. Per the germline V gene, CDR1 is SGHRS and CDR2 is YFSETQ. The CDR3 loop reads CASRTSGEGNEQFF. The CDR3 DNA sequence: TGCGCCAGCCGGACTAGCGGAGAGGGCAATGAGCAGTTCTTC.

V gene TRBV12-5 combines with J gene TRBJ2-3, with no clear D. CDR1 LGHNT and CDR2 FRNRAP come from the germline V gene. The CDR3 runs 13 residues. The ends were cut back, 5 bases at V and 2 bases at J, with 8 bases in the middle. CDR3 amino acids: CASGLALTDTQYF. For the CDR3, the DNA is TGTGCTAGTGGTCTGGCCCTCACAGATACGCAGTATTTT.

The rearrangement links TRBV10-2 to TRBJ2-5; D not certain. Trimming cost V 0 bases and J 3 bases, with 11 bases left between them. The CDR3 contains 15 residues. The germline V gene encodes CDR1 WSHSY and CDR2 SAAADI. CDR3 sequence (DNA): TGCGCCAGCAGTGAGTCGCGGCAGCTAGAAGAGACCCAGTACTTC. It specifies CASSESRQLEETQYF.

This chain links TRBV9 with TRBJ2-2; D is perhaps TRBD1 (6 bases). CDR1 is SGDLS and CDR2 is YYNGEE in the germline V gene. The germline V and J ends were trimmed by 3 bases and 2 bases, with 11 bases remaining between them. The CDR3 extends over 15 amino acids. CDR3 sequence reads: CASSAGTYNTGELFF. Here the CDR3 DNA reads TGTGCCAGCAGCGCCGGGACATATAACACCGGGGAGCTGTTTTTT. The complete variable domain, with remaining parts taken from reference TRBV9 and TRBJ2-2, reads DSGVTQTPKHLITATGQRVTLRCSPRSGDLSVYWYQQSLDQGLQFLIQYYNGEERAKGNILERFSAQQFPDLHSELNLSSLELGDSALYFCASSAGTYNTGELFFGEGSRLTVL.

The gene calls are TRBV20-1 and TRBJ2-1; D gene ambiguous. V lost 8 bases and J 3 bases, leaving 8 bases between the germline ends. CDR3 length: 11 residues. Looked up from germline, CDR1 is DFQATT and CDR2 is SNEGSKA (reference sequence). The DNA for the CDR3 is TGCAGTTTTACGGGCTACAATGAGCAGTTCTTC. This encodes CSFTGYNEQFF.

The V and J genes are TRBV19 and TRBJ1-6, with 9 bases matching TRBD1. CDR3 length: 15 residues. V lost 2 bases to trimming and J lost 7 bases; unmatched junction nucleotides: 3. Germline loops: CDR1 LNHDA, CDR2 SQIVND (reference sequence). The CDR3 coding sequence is TGTGCCAGTAGTATAACAGGGGGCAACAATTCACCCCTCCACTTT. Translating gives CASSITGGNNSPLHF.

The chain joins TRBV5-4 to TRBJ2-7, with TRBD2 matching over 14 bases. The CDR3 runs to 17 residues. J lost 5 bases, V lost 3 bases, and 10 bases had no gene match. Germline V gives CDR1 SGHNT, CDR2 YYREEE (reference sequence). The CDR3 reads CASSSTGTSGSLHEQYF. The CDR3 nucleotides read TGTGCCAGCAGCTCCACCGGGACTAGCGGGAGTTTGCACGAGCAGTACTTC.

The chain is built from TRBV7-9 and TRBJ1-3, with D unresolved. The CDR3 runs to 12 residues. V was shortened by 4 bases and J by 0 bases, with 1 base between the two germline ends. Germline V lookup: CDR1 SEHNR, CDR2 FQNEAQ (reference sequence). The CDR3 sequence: CASSYSGNTIYF. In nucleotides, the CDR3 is TGTGCCAGCAGCTACTCTGGAAACACCATATATTTT.

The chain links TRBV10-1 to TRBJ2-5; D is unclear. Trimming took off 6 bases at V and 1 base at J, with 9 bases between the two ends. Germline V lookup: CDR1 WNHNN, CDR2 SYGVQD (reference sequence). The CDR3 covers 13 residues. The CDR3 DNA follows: TGCGCCAGCAGGGTAGCAGGCCAAGAGACCCAGTACTTC. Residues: CASRVAGQETQYF.

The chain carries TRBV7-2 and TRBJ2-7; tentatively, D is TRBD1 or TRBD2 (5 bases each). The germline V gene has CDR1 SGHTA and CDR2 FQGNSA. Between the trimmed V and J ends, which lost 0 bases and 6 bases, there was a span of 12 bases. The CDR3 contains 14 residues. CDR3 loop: CASSLASSRGEQYF. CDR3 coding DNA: TGTGCCAGCAGCTTAGCGAGTTCGAGGGGCGAGCAGTACTTC.

The CDR3, as DNA: TGTGCCTGGAGTGTACAAGGCAGGGTATTTGGCTACACCTTC. Amino acids: CAWSVQGRVFGYTF. This sequence joins TRBV30 and TRBJ1-2; D possibly corresponds to TRBD1 (5 bases). The CDR3 has 14 amino acids. From germline, CDR1 is GTSNPN and CDR2 SVGIG (reference sequence). V gave up 0 bases and J gave up 7 bases, with 15 bases separating them. The entire variable domain, with the rest obtained from reference TRBV30 and TRBJ1-2, is as follows: SQTIHQWPATLVQPVGSPLSLECTVEGTSNPNLYWYRQAAGRGLQLLFYSVGIGQISSEVPQNLSASRPQDRQFILSSKKLLLSDSGFYLCAWSVQGRVFGYTFGSGTRLTVV.

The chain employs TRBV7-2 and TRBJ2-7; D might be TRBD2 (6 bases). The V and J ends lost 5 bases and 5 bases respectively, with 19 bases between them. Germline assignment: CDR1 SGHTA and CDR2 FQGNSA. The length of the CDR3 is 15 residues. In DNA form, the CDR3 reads TGTGCCAGCAGCAATAGCGGAGGAGGATTCAACGAGCAGTACTTC. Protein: CASSNSGGGFNEQYF.

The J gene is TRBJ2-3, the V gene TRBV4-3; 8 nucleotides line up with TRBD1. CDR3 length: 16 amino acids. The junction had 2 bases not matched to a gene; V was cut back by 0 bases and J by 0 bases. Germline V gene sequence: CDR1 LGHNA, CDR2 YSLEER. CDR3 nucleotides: TGCGCCAGCAGCCAAGATAGGGACAGGAGCACAGATACGCAGTATTTT. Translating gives CASSQDRDRSTDTQYF.